This T cell receptor beta chain was captured by sequencing in a study of blood T cell repertoires in COVID-19. Study as a whole: COVID-19 samples from acute and convalescent phases originated in the United States, Italy and Spain. From T cells, B-cell-depleted T cells, or PBMCs came the material, which was cDNA or gDNA.

Source study methods: Reference gene primer amplification in the assay estimated nucleated cell counts. Clones were sequenced by immunoSEQ multiplex PCR, and TCRdb holds only the in-frame ones, with some missing. From that table come the V and J calls and clone size; the DNA was used to work out D and trimming. The sample has 150,000 to 200,000 clones; 74% are singletons. V lost 3 bases to trimming and J lost 12 bases; unmatched junction nucleotides: 7. Germline V gene data show CDR1 as KGHDR and CDR2 as SFDVKD. There are 14 residues in the CDR3. In its sample, this clone was seen a few times. The receptor was derived from a woman older than 75 with acute or convalescent COVID-19. This sequence joins TRBV24-1 and TRBJ2-4; the match to TRBD2 covers 10 bases. The sample consisted of peripheral blood. The CDR3 protein is CATSDAGLATPQYF. In nucleotides, the CDR3 is TGTGCCACCAGTGATGCGGGACTAGCGACGCCTCAGTACTTC.